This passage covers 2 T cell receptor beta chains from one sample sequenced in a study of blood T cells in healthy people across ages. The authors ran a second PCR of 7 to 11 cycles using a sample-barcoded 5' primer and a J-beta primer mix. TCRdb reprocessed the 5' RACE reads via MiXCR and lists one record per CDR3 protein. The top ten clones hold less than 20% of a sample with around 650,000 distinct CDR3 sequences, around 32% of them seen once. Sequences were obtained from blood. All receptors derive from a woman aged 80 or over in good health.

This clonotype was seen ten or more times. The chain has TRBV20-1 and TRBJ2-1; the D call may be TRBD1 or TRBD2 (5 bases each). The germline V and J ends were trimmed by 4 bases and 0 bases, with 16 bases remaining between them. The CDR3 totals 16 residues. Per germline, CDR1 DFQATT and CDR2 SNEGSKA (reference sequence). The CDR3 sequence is CSATFSQGRSYNEQFF. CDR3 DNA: TGCAGTGCTACTTTTAGTCAGGGACGCTCCTACAATGAGCAGTTCTTC.

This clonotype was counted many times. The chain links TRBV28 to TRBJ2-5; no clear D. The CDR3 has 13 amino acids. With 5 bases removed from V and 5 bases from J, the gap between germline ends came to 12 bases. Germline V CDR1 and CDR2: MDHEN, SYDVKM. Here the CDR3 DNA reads TGTGCCAGCAGTCAAAGGACCGTCGAGACCCAGTACTTC. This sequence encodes CASSQRTVETQYF. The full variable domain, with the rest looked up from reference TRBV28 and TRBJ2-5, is DVKVTQSSRYLVKRTGEKVFLECVQDMDHENMFWYRQDPGLGLRLIYFSYDVKMKEKGDIPEGYSVSREKKERFSLILESASTNQTSMYLCASSQRTVETQYFGPGTRLLVL.